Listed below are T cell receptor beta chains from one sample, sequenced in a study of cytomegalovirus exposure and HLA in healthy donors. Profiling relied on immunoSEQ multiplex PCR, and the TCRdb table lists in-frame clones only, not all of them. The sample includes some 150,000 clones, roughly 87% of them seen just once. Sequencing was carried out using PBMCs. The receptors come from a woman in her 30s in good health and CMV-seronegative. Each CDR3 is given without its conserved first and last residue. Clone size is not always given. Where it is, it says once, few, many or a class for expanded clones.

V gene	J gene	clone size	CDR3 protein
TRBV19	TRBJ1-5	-	ASSIGADWYSNQPQH
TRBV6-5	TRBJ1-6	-	ASSYSDDRYSPLH
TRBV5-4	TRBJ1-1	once	ASSKSLKGEAEAF
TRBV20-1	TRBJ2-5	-	RAGVGETQY
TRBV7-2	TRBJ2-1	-	ASSLTGGLLAEQF
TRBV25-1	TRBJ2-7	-	ASSESGAGGPRGEQY
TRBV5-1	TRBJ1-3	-	ASSLPQEGNTIY
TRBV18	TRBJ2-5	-	ASSPRGQQETQY
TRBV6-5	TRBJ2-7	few	ASSYSRVIASREQY
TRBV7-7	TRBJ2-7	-	ASSLSPSYEQY
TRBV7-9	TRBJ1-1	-	ASSPGQANRGL
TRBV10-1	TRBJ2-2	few	ASSGQPNTGELF
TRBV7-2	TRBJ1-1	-	ASRGRGRETEAF
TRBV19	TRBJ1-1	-	ASSTQRANTEAF
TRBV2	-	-	ASQGTYEQY
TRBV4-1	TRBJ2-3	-	ASSSRLAGVTDTQY
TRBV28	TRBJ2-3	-	ASRHSSGKSDTQY
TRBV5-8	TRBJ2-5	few	ASSLEGGAGETQY
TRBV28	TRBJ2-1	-	ASSRATSSRGHEQF
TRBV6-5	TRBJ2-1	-	ASSYSHRTHEQF
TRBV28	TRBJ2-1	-	ASSRQGPYNEQF
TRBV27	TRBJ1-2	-	ASRLHRDSSYGYT
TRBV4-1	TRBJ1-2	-	ASSQERGADYGYT
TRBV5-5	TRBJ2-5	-	ASSRAALETQY
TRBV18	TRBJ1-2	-	ASTASRGQDYGYT
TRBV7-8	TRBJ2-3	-	ASSPYGRLAGARDTQY
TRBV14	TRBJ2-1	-	ASSQGTSGRNEQF
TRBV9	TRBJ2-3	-	ASSAPGTSGGGTQY
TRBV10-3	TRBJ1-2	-	AISGQGLGGYGYT
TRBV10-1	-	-	ASSHTTAYEQY
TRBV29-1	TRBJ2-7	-	SVVWGAYEQY
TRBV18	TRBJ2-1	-	ASSPLGQRDNEQF
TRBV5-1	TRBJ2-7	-	ASSSGTRMGEQY
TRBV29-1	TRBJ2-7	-	SVVSLAGVYEQY
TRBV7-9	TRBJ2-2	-	ASSLFRLAGVVNTGELF
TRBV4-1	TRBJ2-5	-	ASSQDSYQY
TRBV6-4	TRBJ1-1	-	ASSRGTALEAF
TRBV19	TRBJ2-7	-	ASSMSSTTYEQY
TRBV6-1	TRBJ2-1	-	ASIRGASSNEQF
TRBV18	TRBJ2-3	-	ASSGDNTDTQY
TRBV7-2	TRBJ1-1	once	ASGPGNTEAF
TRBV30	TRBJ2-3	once	AWNRGTSGRADTQY
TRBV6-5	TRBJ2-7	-	ASSLPGGGAEQY
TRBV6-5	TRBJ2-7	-	ASRPTGENEQY
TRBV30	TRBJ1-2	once	ASIRDYGYT
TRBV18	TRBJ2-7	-	ASSTNRDRGGEQY
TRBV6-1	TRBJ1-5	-	ASSESQTWALQPQH
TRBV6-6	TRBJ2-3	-	ASSWAGGQGGDTQY